This paragraph reports one T cell receptor (beta chain). The target antigen is unknown. The record originates from a study of shared clonotypes between healthy human individuals. In the authors' workflow: Filtering differed because ImmunoSEQ produced junction-only sequences that carried no quality scores. Clones were read by immunoSEQ multiplex PCR, and TCRdb kept only the in-frame ones, dropping some. That table furnishes V, J and clone size, whereas the DNA furnished D and trimming. The profile covers roughly 300,000 clones, with roughly 80% appearing a single time and around 9.3% taken by the ten largest. CDR1 and CDR2 (germline): SGHDT, YYEEEE. This CDR3 contains 16 residues. The ends were cut back, 5 bases at V and 4 bases at J, with 21 bases in the middle. Splitting the CD4+ cells yielded a CD45RA+ naive subset and a CD45RA-negative memory subset. Whole-study results and caveats: Naive subsets typically showed greater estimated richness than memory subsets.

What was sequenced was memory CD4+ T cells sorted from blood. Subset of the sample: CD45RA-negative fraction. This TCR was recovered from a man aged 25 to 40 in good health. This chain joins TRBV5-6 and TRBJ1-2; D remains ambiguous. DNA of the CDR3: TGTGCCAGCAGTCCGGAACTCCCCGGGGAGGGCTATGGCTACACCTTC. The encoded protein is CASSPELPGEGYGYTF. Full variable domain (remainder filled in from reference TRBV5-6 and TRBJ1-2): DAGVTQSPTHLIKTRGQQVTLRCSPKSGHDTVSWYQQALGQGPQFIFQYYEEEERQRGNFPDRFSGHQFPNYSSELNVNALLLGDSALYLCASSPELPGEGYGYTFGSGTRLTVV.